This is a list of T cell receptor beta chains from one sample in a study of naive and memory T cell subsets. Each CDR3 protein gets one entry after TCRdb re-called the UMI-ligation and nested PCR reads with MiXCR. The data contain roughly 150,000 distinct CDR3 sequences, around 21% of them singletons. The sample was naive CD8+ T cells from blood. The receptors come from a human donor in good health. Each CDR3 is given with its conserved first and last residue. The D gene is left open where the match is weak. Expanded clones get a size class; other rows say once, few or many, or leave the size out.

d_gene: TRBD1; abundance: -; v_gene: TRBV29-1; j_gene: TRBJ2-5; CDR3aa: CSVAPTGGTRETQYF; CDR3nt: TGCAGCGTTGCCCCGACAGGGGGGACTCGGGAGACCCAGTACTTC
d_gene: TRBD2; abundance: -; v_gene: TRBV20-1; j_gene: TRBJ2-1; CDR3aa: CSARPLAGATGNEQFF; CDR3nt: TGCAGTGCACGCCCTTTAGCGGGGGCCACGGGAAATGAGCAGTTCTTC
d_gene: -; abundance: -; v_gene: TRBV5-1; j_gene: TRBJ2-1; CDR3aa: CASSFDGGWNEQFF; CDR3nt: TGCGCCAGCAGCTTCGATGGGGGGTGGAATGAGCAGTTCTTC
d_gene: TRBD2; abundance: -; v_gene: TRBV29-1; j_gene: TRBJ2-7; CDR3aa: CSVHTGGSYEQYF; CDR3nt: TGCAGCGTTCACACGGGAGGTTCCTACGAGCAGTACTTC
d_gene: -; abundance: few; v_gene: TRBV4-1; j_gene: TRBJ2-7; CDR3aa: CASSQGTEHQGSYEQYF; CDR3nt: TGCGCCAGCAGCCAAGGGACAGAGCACCAGGGCTCCTACGAGCAGTACTTC
d_gene: -; abundance: few; v_gene: TRBV7-9; j_gene: TRBJ1-2; CDR3aa: CASSSGTLHYGYTF; CDR3nt: TGTGCCAGCAGTTCCGGGACACTCCACTATGGCTACACCTTC
d_gene: TRBD1; abundance: few; v_gene: TRBV29-1; j_gene: TRBJ2-7; CDR3aa: CSVRTTGDYEQYF; CDR3nt: TGCAGCGTTCGGACGACAGGGGACTACGAGCAGTACTTC
d_gene: TRBD2; abundance: -; v_gene: TRBV6-6; j_gene: TRBJ2-3; CDR3aa: CASSYTSGPLGDTQYF; CDR3nt: TGTGCCAGCAGTTATACTAGCGGGCCGCTGGGTGATACGCAGTATTTT
d_gene: TRBD1; abundance: -; v_gene: TRBV2; j_gene: TRBJ2-5; CDR3aa: CASSELTGGIETQYF; CDR3nt: TGTGCCAGCAGTGAACTGACAGGGGGCATCGAGACCCAGTACTTC
d_gene: TRBD2; abundance: few; v_gene: TRBV19; j_gene: TRBJ2-1; CDR3aa: CASSMGTSVRSEQFF; CDR3nt: TGTGCCAGTAGTATGGGGACTAGCGTGAGAAGTGAGCAGTTCTTC
d_gene: -; abundance: few; v_gene: TRBV27; j_gene: TRBJ1-5; CDR3aa: CASSLNGAAHSNQPQHF; CDR3nt: TGTGCCAGCAGTTTAAACGGGGCAGCCCATAGCAATCAGCCCCAGCATTTT
d_gene: TRBD2; abundance: many; v_gene: TRBV28; j_gene: TRBJ2-1; CDR3aa: CASRAGLAGVGSSYNEQFF; CDR3nt: TGTGCCAGCAGGGCGGGACTAGCGGGAGTGGGGAGTTCCTACAATGAGCAGTTCTTC
d_gene: -; abundance: -; v_gene: TRBV28; j_gene: TRBJ2-7; CDR3aa: CASRWSNEQYF; CDR3nt: TGTGCCAGCCGCTGGTCCAACGAGCAGTACTTC
d_gene: TRBD2; abundance: many; v_gene: TRBV11-2; j_gene: TRBJ2-1; CDR3aa: CASSLWSSGRISNEQFF; CDR3nt: TGTGCCAGCAGCTTATGGTCCAGCGGGAGAATATCCAATGAGCAGTTCTTC
d_gene: -; abundance: few; v_gene: TRBV20-1; j_gene: TRBJ2-3; CDR3aa: CSARDYTGRGTDTQYF; CDR3nt: TGCAGTGCTAGAGATTACACTGGTAGAGGCACAGATACGCAGTATTTT
d_gene: TRBD1; abundance: -; v_gene: TRBV29-1; j_gene: TRBJ2-1; CDR3aa: CSVGTVRGFF; CDR3nt: TGCAGCGTCGGGACAGTCAGAGGGTTCTTC
d_gene: -; abundance: -; v_gene: TRBV29-1; j_gene: TRBJ2-5; CDR3aa: CSVDWGTQYF; CDR3nt: TGCAGCGTTGACTGGGGGACCCAGTACTTC
d_gene: -; abundance: -; v_gene: TRBV7-2; j_gene: TRBJ2-7; CDR3aa: CASSLEFRVYEQYF; CDR3nt: TGTGCCAGCAGCCTAGAATTCCGAGTCTACGAGCAGTACTTC
d_gene: TRBD1; abundance: -; v_gene: TRBV20-1; j_gene: TRBJ1-5; CDR3aa: CSAVETGTDNQPQHF; CDR3nt: TGCAGTGCTGTAGAAACCGGGACAGACAATCAGCCCCAGCATTTT
d_gene: -; abundance: -; v_gene: TRBV12-3/TRBV12-4; j_gene: TRBJ1-2; CDR3aa: CATRRGSHGYTF; CDR3nt: TGTGCCACCCGGAGGGGCTCCCATGGCTACACCTTC
d_gene: -; abundance: few; v_gene: TRBV7-6; j_gene: TRBJ2-5; CDR3aa: CASSPVRGARETQYF; CDR3nt: TGTGCCAGCAGCCCAGTCAGGGGGGCGCGGGAGACCCAGTACTTC
d_gene: -; abundance: few; v_gene: TRBV7-9; j_gene: TRBJ2-7; CDR3aa: CATDVYEQYF; CDR3nt: TGTGCCACCGACGTTTACGAGCAGTACTTC
d_gene: -; abundance: -; v_gene: TRBV4-3; j_gene: TRBJ1-1; CDR3aa: CASRDWGGTEAFF; CDR3nt: TGCGCCAGCAGAGATTGGGGAGGGACTGAAGCTTTCTTT
d_gene: TRBD2; abundance: -; v_gene: TRBV27; j_gene: TRBJ2-1; CDR3aa: CASSLSPYPPGLAPNEQFF; CDR3nt: TGTGCCAGCAGTTTATCGCCCTACCCGCCGGGACTAGCGCCTAATGAGCAGTTCTTC
d_gene: -; abundance: many; v_gene: TRBV5-6; j_gene: TRBJ2-7; CDR3aa: CASSSGATRYEQYF; CDR3nt: TGTGCCAGCAGCTCCGGGGCCACGCGCTACGAGCAGTACTTC
d_gene: TRBD2; abundance: -; v_gene: TRBV7-9; j_gene: TRBJ2-3; CDR3aa: CASSSPITSGGTDTQYF; CDR3nt: TGTGCCAGCAGCTCGCCCATAACTAGCGGGGGAACAGATACGCAGTATTTT
d_gene: TRBD2; abundance: few; v_gene: TRBV19; j_gene: TRBJ2-2; CDR3aa: CASSILAGASTGELFF; CDR3nt: TGTGCCAGTAGTATTCTAGCGGGAGCAAGCACCGGGGAGCTGTTTTTT
d_gene: -; abundance: -; v_gene: TRBV30; j_gene: TRBJ1-1; CDR3aa: CAWSGEGEEAFF; CDR3nt: TGTGCCTGGAGTGGAGAGGGGGAAGAAGCTTTCTTT
d_gene: TRBD2; abundance: few; v_gene: TRBV5-1; j_gene: TRBJ2-1; CDR3aa: CASSHGLAGDAILYNEQFF; CDR3nt: TGCGCCAGCAGCCACGGACTAGCGGGAGATGCCATACTTTACAATGAGCAGTTCTTC
d_gene: -; abundance: few; v_gene: TRBV28; j_gene: TRBJ2-7; CDR3aa: CASSLFLANIPEQYF; CDR3nt: TGTGCCAGCAGTTTATTCCTAGCGAATATCCCCGAGCAGTACTTC
d_gene: -; abundance: few; v_gene: TRBV4-3; j_gene: TRBJ2-3; CDR3aa: CASSQVLGDTQYF; CDR3nt: TGCGCCAGCAGCCAAGTCCTGGGCGATACGCAGTATTTT
d_gene: -; abundance: -; v_gene: TRBV6-2/TRBV6-3; j_gene: TRBJ2-2; CDR3aa: CASILRDDGELFF; CDR3nt: TGTGCCAGCATTCTCCGGGATGACGGGGAGCTGTTTTTT
d_gene: -; abundance: -; v_gene: TRBV27; j_gene: TRBJ2-7; CDR3aa: CASSLSGHPRYEQYF; CDR3nt: TGTGCCAGCAGTTTATCGGGTCATCCGAGATACGAGCAGTACTTC
d_gene: TRBD2; abundance: -; v_gene: TRBV10-3; j_gene: TRBJ2-1; CDR3aa: CAISDSGQNDNEQFF; CDR3nt: TGTGCCATCAGTGATAGCGGGCAGAATGACAATGAGCAGTTCTTC
d_gene: -; abundance: -; v_gene: TRBV11-2; j_gene: TRBJ1-1; CDR3aa: CASSLEFIAEAFF; CDR3nt: TGTGCCAGCAGCTTAGAATTCATAGCTGAAGCTTTCTTT
d_gene: -; abundance: -; v_gene: TRBV24-1; j_gene: TRBJ1-5; CDR3aa: CASSGEWSNQPQHF; CDR3nt: TGTGCCTCCAGTGGGGAATGGAGCAATCAGCCCCAGCATTTT
d_gene: TRBD1; abundance: -; v_gene: TRBV28; j_gene: TRBJ2-7; CDR3aa: CASRRQGGAYEQYF; CDR3nt: TGTGCCAGCAGGCGACAGGGGGGAGCCTACGAGCAGTACTTC
d_gene: TRBD2; abundance: few; v_gene: TRBV29-1; j_gene: TRBJ2-7; CDR3aa: CSVEDPSGSGLYEQYF; CDR3nt: TGCAGCGTTGAAGATCCTAGCGGGAGTGGTTTGTACGAGCAGTACTTC
d_gene: TRBD1; abundance: -; v_gene: TRBV27; j_gene: TRBJ2-5; CDR3aa: CASSYTGTGYQETQYF; CDR3nt: TGTGCCAGCAGCTATACCGGGACAGGGTACCAAGAGACCCAGTACTTC
d_gene: -; abundance: -; v_gene: TRBV30; j_gene: TRBJ1-1; CDR3aa: CAWSGGERITEAFF; CDR3nt: TGTGCCTGGAGTGGCGGTGAGCGAATCACTGAAGCTTTCTTT
d_gene: -; abundance: -; v_gene: TRBV6-6; j_gene: TRBJ2-1; CDR3aa: CASSYSQYNEQFF; CDR3nt: TGTGCCAGCAGTTACTCGCAGTACAATGAGCAGTTCTTC
d_gene: -; abundance: -; v_gene: TRBV12-3/TRBV12-4; j_gene: TRBJ2-3; CDR3aa: CASSPDHPGVMQYF; CDR3nt: TGTGCCAGCAGCCCGGACCACCCTGGAGTTATGCAGTATTTT
d_gene: -; abundance: -; v_gene: TRBV28; j_gene: TRBJ2-7; CDR3aa: CASSFSGGAYEQYF; CDR3nt: TGTGCCAGCAGTTTTTCGGGGGGCGCCTACGAGCAGTACTTC
d_gene: -; abundance: -; v_gene: TRBV2; j_gene: TRBJ1-4; CDR3aa: CASSSVPLATGTNEKLFF; CDR3nt: TGTGCCAGCAGTAGTGTTCCACTAGCCACAGGGACTAATGAAAAACTGTTTTTT
d_gene: -; abundance: few; v_gene: TRBV4-1; j_gene: TRBJ2-5; CDR3aa: CASSQDLETQYF; CDR3nt: TGCGCCAGCAGCCAAGATTTAGAGACCCAGTACTTC
d_gene: -; abundance: many; v_gene: TRBV27; j_gene: TRBJ2-3; CDR3aa: CASSAGNPDTQYF; CDR3nt: TGTGCCAGCAGTGCGGGTAATCCCGATACGCAGTATTTT
d_gene: TRBD1; abundance: few; v_gene: TRBV6-5; j_gene: TRBJ1-2; CDR3aa: CASSAGGTENYGYTF; CDR3nt: TGTGCCAGCAGCGCTGGGGGGACAGAAAACTATGGCTACACCTTC
d_gene: -; abundance: few; v_gene: TRBV13; j_gene: TRBJ2-4; CDR3aa: CASSSGELAKNIQYF; CDR3nt: TGTGCCAGCAGCTCAGGAGAGCTAGCCAAAAACATTCAGTACTTC